A selection of T cell receptor beta chains follows, all from one sample in a study of T cell responses to AZD1222 COVID-19 vaccine. Profiled with immunoSEQ multiplex PCR; TCRdb holds only in-frame clones, not every one. The table shows over 90,000 clones, with approximately 89% occurring only once. Sequencing was performed on peripheral blood, taken on day 0 of AZD1222 vaccination. All receptors derive from an adult in good health. The CDR3 runs from the conserved cysteine through the conserved F or W. The D gene is left open where the match is weak. Size is omitted from some rows. Given values are once, few, many or a class for expanded clones.

j_gene: TRBJ2-7
d_gene: TRBD1
v_gene: TRBV28
abundance: .
CDR3nt: TGTGCCAGCACCATGCCGCTCGGGACAGGGGCCGAGCAGTACTTC
CDR3aa: CASTMPLGTGAEQYF

j_gene: TRBJ2-5
d_gene: .
v_gene: TRBV7-6
abundance: .
CDR3nt: TGTGCCAGCAGCCCCCTGGAGACCCAGTACTTC
CDR3aa: CASSPLETQYF

j_gene: TRBJ2-2
d_gene: .
v_gene: TRBV7-8
abundance: few
CDR3nt: TGTGCCAGCAGCTTAAGACACCTGAACACCGGGGAGCTGTTTTTT
CDR3aa: CASSLRHLNTGELFF

j_gene: TRBJ1-2
d_gene: .
v_gene: TRBV24-1
abundance: .
CDR3nt: TGTGCCACCAGTGAAGGTATTCGGTATGGCTACACCTTC
CDR3aa: CATSEGIRYGYTF

j_gene: TRBJ2-7
d_gene: TRBD1
v_gene: TRBV5-4
abundance: .
CDR3nt: TGTGCCAGCAGCCCCGATTGGACAGGGTTCCTCTACGAGCAGTACTTC
CDR3aa: CASSPDWTGFLYEQYF

j_gene: TRBJ1-2
d_gene: TRBD1
v_gene: TRBV30
abundance: .
CDR3nt: TGTGCCTGGAGTGGGAGAGGGGGCATCGGCTATGGCTACACCTTC
CDR3aa: CAWSGRGGIGYGYTF

j_gene: TRBJ2-1
d_gene: .
v_gene: TRBV30
abundance: .
CDR3nt: TGTGCCTGGAGTGTAGGCCCGGCAGGGCTCTCCTACAATGAGCAGTTCTTC
CDR3aa: CAWSVGPAGLSYNEQFF

j_gene: TRBJ1-4
d_gene: .
v_gene: TRBV28
abundance: .
CDR3nt: TGTGCCAGCAGCCAGGCCACAGGGCCGCCTAATGAAAAACTGTTTTTT
CDR3aa: CASSQATGPPNEKLFF

j_gene: TRBJ1-2
d_gene: .
v_gene: TRBV28
abundance: .
CDR3nt: TGTGCCAGCAGTCAACCAGGTGGGGACTATGGCTACACCTTC
CDR3aa: CASSQPGGDYGYTF

j_gene: TRBJ1-1
d_gene: .
v_gene: TRBV7-9
abundance: .
CDR3nt: TGTGCCAGCAGCTTAATGGAGAACACTGAAGCTTTCTTT
CDR3aa: CASSLMENTEAFF

j_gene: TRBJ1-2
d_gene: TRBD1
v_gene: TRBV6-5
abundance: .
CDR3nt: TGTGCCAGCAGTTCGCTCGACAGGGTCTATGGCTACACCTTC
CDR3aa: CASSSLDRVYGYTF

j_gene: TRBJ2-7
d_gene: .
v_gene: TRBV28
abundance: .
CDR3nt: TGTGCCAGCAGTTTATCCCGGGGCGAGCAGTACTTC
CDR3aa: CASSLSRGEQYF

j_gene: TRBJ1-2
d_gene: .
v_gene: TRBV5-1
abundance: .
CDR3nt: TGCGCCAGCAGCTTTGAGGGACTCGCTGGCTACACCTTC
CDR3aa: CASSFEGLAGYTF

j_gene: TRBJ1-2
d_gene: .
v_gene: TRBV30
abundance: once
CDR3nt: TGTGCCTGGAGTGTAGGGACCTATGGCTACACCTTC
CDR3aa: CAWSVGTYGYTF

j_gene: TRBJ2-7
d_gene: .
v_gene: TRBV28
abundance: .
CDR3nt: TGTGCCATCTCGACAGCCTCCTACGAGCAGTACTTC
CDR3aa: CAISTASYEQYF

j_gene: TRBJ2-7
d_gene: .
v_gene: TRBV7-9
abundance: .
CDR3nt: TGTGCCAGCAGCCCCCTTGCCGTCTTACCCTACGAGCAGTACTTC
CDR3aa: CASSPLAVLPYEQYF